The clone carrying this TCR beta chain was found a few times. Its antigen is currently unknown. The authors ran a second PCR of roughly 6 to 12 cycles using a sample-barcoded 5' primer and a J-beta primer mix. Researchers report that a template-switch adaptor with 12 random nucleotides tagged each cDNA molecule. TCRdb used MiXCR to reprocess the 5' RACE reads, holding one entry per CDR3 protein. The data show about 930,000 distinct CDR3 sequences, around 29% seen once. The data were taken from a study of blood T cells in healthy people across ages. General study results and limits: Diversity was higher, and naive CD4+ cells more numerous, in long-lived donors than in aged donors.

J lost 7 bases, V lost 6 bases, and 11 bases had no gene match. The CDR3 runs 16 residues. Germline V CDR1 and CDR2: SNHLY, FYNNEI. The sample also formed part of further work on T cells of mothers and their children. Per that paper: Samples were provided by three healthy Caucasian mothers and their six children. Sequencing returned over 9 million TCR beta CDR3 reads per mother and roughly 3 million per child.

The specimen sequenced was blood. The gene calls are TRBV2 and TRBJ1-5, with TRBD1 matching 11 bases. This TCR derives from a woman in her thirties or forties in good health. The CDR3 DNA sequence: TGTGCCAGCAGGCCGCCCGGGACAGGGGGTAGGCAGCCCCAGCATTTT. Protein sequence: CASRPPGTGGRQPQHF.